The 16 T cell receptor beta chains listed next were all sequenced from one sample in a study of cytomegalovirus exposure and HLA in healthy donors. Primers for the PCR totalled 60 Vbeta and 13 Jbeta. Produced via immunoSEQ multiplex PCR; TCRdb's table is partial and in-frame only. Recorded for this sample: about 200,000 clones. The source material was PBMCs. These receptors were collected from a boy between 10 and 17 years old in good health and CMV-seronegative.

CDR3 in DNA: TGTGCCAGCAGCCAAGAAGGTCTAGCCTCAGATACGCAGTATTTT. Its translation: CASSQEGLASDTQYF. The chain carries TRBV4-2 and TRBJ2-3; maybe TRBD2 (5 bases). The germline V gene encodes CDR1 LGHNA and CDR2 YNFKEQ. The V end was cut by 0 bases, the J end by 4 bases, with 11 bases between. The CDR3 covers 15 residues.

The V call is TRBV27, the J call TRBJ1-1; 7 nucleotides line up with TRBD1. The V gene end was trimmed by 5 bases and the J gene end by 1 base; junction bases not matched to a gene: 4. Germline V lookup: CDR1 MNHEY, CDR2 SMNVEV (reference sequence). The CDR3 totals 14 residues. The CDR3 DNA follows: TGTGCCAGCAGTGGCCGGACAGGGAACACTGAAGCTTTCTTT. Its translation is CASSGRTGNTEAFF.

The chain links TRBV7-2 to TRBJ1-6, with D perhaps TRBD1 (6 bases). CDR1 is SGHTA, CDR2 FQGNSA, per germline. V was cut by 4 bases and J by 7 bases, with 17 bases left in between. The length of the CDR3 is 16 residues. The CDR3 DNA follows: TGTGCCAGCAGCTGGGGGCAGGGTTCTGCGAATTCACCCCTCCACTTT. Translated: CASSWGQGSANSPLHF.

CDR3 region: CASSPPPSGGTETQYF. The DNA for the CDR3 is TGTGCCAGCAGTCCCCCACCTAGCGGGGGTACAGAGACCCAGTACTTC. The V call is TRBV6-8, the J call TRBJ2-5; 10 positions match TRBD2. Losses at the gene ends were 5 bases for V and 4 bases for J; bases not matched to a gene: 10. Germline loops: CDR1 MNHGY, CDR2 SAAAGT. The CDR3 runs 16 residues.

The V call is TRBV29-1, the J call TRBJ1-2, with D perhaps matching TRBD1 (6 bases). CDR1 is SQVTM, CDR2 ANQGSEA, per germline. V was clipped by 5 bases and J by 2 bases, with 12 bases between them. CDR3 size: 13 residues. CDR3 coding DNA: TGCAGCGTTAACACACAGGGAAACTATGGCTACACCTTC. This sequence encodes CSVNTQGNYGYTF.

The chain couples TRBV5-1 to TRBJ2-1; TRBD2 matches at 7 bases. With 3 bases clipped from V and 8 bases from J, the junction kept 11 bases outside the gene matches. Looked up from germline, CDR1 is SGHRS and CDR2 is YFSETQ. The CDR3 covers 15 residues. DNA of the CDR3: TGCGCCAGCAGCTCGCTGGGGGGAGGGAACGATGAGCAGTTCTTC. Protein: CASSSLGGGNDEQFF.

The CDR3 region is CASSSGGPTYEQYF. The CDR3 bases are TGTGCCAGCTCATCAGGGGGGCCCACCTACGAGCAGTACTTC. The chain recombines TRBV18 with TRBJ2-7; D is possibly TRBD1 (7 bases). Germline V gives CDR1 KGHSH, CDR2 LQKENI. This CDR3 has 14 amino acids. V was trimmed by 5 bases and J by 2 bases, leaving 13 bases between them. Complete variable domain (other parts from reference TRBV18 and TRBJ2-7): NAGVMQNPRHLVRRRGQEARLRCSPMKGHSHVYWYRQLPEEGLKFMVYLQKENIIDESGMPKERFSAEFPKEGPSILRIQQVVRGDSAAYFCASSSGGPTYEQYFGPGTRLTVT.

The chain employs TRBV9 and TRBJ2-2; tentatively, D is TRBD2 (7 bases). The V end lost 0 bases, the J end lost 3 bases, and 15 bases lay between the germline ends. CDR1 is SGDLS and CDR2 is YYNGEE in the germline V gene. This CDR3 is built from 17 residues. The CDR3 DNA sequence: TGTGCCAGCAGCGTAGGCGGGGGCCTTGAGTACACCGGGGAGCTGTTTTTT. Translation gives CASSVGGGLEYTGELFF. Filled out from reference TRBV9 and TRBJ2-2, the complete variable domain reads DSGVTQTPKHLITATGQRVTLRCSPRSGDLSVYWYQQSLDQGLQFLIQYYNGEERAKGNILERFSAQQFPDLHSELNLSSLELGDSALYFCASSVGGGLEYTGELFFGEGSRLTVL.

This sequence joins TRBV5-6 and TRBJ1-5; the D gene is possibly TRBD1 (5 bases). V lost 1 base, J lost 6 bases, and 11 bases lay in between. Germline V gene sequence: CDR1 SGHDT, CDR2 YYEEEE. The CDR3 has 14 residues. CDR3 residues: CASSLPGMSQPQHF. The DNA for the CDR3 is TGTGCCAGCAGCTTGCCAGGGATGAGTCAGCCCCAGCATTTT. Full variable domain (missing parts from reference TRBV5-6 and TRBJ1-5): DAGVTQSPTHLIKTRGQQVTLRCSPKSGHDTVSWYQQALGQGPQFIFQYYEEEERQRGNFPDRFSGHQFPNYSSELNVNALLLGDSALYLCASSLPGMSQPQHFGDGTRLSIL.

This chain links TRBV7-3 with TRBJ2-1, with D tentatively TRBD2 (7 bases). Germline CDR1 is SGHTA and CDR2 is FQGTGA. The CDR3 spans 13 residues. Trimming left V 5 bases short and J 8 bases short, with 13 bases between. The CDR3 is CASSGGARDEQFF. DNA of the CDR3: TGTGCCAGCAGCGGGGGGGCTCGGGATGAGCAGTTCTTC.

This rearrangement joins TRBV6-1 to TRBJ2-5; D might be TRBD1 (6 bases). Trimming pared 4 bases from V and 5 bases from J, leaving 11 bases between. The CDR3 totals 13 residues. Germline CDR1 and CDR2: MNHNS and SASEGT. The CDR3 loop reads CASSADRLETQYF. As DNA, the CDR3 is TGTGCCAGCAGTGCCGACAGGCTGGAGACCCAGTACTTC.

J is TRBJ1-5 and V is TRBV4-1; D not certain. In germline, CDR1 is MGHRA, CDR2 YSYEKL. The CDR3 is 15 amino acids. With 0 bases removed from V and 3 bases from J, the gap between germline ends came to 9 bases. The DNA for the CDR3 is TGCGCCAGCAGCCAAGACCCGGGGTACAATCAGCCCCAGCATTTT. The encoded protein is CASSQDPGYNQPQHF.

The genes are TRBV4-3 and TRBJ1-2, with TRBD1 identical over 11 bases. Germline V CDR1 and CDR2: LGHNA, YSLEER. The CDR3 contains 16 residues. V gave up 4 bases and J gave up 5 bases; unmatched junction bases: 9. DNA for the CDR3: TGCGCCAGCAGCCCATCCGGACAGGGGGCTGAGTATGGCTACACCTTC. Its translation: CASSPSGQGAEYGYTF.

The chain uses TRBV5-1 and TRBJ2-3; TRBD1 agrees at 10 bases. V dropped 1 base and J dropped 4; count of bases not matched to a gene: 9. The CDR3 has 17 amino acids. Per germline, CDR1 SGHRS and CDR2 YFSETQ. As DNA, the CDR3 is TGCGCCAGCAGCTTGCCCTCCGCGACAGGGGGCCCAGATACGCAGTATTTT. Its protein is CASSLPSATGGPDTQYF.

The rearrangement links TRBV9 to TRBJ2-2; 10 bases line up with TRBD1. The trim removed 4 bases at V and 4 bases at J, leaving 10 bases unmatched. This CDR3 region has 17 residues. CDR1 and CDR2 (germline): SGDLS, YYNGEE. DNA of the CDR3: TGTGCCAGCAGCCTAGCCCCCGACAGGGGGCTCACCGGGGAGCTGTTTTTT. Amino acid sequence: CASSLAPDRGLTGELFF.

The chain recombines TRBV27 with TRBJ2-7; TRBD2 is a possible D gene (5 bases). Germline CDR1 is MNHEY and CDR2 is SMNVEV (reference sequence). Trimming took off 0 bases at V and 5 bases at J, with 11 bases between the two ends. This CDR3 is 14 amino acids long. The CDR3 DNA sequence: TGTGCCAGCAGTTTATCAGAGGTGAGGGACGAGCAGTACTTC. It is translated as CASSLSEVRDEQYF.